This T cell receptor beta chain was captured by sequencing in a study of early T cells in non-severe SARS-CoV-2 infection. About the study: The study sequenced bulk RNA from unsorted whole blood, with chains unpaired.

By frequency in the sample, this clonotype is medium-sized. This CDR3 has 13 amino acids. The V end was cut by 4 bases, the J end by 8 bases, with 12 bases between. Germline lookup yields CDR1 SQVTM and CDR2 ANQGSEA. In TCRdb, the 5' RACE reads were re-called with MiXCR into one record per CDR3 protein. This table has fewer than 85,000 distinct CDR3 sequences, around 11% appearing once. The chain uses TRBV29-1 and TRBJ1-6, with unresolved D. The clonotype was recovered from an adult who was a healthcare worker with PCR-confirmed SARS-CoV-2 infection or an uninfected control (not recorded which). Sequenced here: whole blood, sampled at baseline. The CDR3 DNA is TGCAGCGTTGCCCAGAACAAGGATTCACCCCTCCACTTT. Protein sequence: CSVAQNKDSPLHF.